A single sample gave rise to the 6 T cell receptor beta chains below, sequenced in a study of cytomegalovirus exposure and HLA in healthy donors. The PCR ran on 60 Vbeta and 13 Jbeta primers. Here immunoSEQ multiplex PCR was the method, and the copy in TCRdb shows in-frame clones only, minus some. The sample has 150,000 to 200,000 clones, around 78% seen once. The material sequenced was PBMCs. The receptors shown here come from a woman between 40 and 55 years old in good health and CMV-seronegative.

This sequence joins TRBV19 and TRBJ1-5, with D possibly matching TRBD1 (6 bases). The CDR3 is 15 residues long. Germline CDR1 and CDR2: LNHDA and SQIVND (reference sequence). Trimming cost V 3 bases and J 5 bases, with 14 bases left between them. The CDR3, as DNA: TGTGCCAGTAGTATTTCGGGGACATCTTATCAGCCCCAGCATTTT. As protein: CASSISGTSYQPQHF.

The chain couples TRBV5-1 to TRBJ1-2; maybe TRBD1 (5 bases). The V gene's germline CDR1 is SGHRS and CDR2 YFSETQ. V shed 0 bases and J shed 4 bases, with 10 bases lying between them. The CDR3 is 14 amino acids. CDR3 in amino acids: CASSLGGGTYGYTF. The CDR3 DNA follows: TGCGCCAGCAGCTTGGGGGGGGGAACCTATGGCTACACCTTC.

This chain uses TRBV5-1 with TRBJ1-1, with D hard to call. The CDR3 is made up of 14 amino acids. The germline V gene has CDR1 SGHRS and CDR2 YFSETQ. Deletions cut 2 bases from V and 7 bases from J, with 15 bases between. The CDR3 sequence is CASSLASLAREAFF. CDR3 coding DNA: TGCGCCAGCAGCTTAGCCTCCCTCGCGCGTGAAGCTTTCTTT.

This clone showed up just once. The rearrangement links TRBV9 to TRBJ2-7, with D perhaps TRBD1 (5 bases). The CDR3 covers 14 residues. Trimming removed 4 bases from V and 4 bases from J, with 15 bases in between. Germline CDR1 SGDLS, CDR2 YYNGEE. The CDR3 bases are TGTGCCAGCAGCTCACAAGTAGGGGATTACGAGCAGTACTTC. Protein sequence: CASSSQVGDYEQYF.

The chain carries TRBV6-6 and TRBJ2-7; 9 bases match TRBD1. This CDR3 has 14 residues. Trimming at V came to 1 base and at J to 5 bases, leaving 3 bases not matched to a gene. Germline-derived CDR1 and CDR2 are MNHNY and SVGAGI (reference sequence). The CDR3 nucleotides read TGTGCCAGCAGTTACTGGACAGGGGCGGACGAGCAGTACTTC. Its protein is CASSYWTGADEQYF.

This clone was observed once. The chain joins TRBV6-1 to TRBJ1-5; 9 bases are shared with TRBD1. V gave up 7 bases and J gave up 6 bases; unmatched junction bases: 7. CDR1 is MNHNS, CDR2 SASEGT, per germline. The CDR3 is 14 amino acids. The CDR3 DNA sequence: TGTGCCAGCAATCGGGACAGGGTGGGTCAGCCCCAGCATTTT. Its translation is CASNRDRVGQPQHF.